This TCR beta chain was obtained from a study of blood T cell repertoires in COVID-19. For the study at large: The study drew acute and convalescent COVID-19 samples from the United States, Italy and Spain.

Methods used by the authors: By means of reference gene primer amplification, nucleated cell counts were estimated. The table came from immunoSEQ multiplex PCR; TCRdb's copy has only in-frame clones and leaves some out. The V and J calls and clone size were taken over from that table, and D and trimming were inferred from the DNA. The data show about 250,000 clones, roughly 88% seen once. This clone was seen more than once but under ten times. CDR1 and CDR2 from the germline V gene are KGHSH and LQKENI. Trimming took 5 bases from V and 1 from J; bases not matched to a gene: 9. The CDR3 runs 16 residues.

The receptor was derived from a woman in her thirties with COVID-19, enrolled during active disease. The genes are TRBV18 and TRBJ2-3, with 7 positions matching TRBD1. Input material: peripheral blood. The chain's CDR3 is CASSLYRGSGTDTQYF. The CDR3 DNA is TGTGCCAGCTCATTGTACAGGGGATCGGGCACAGATACGCAGTATTTT.